The 20 T cell receptor beta chains reported below all come from one sample, sequenced in a study of CD8 T cells in ankylosing spondylitis. General observations from the study: It appeared that ankylosing spondylitis blood was characterized by a TCR beta motif of seven or eight highly homologous variants.

These receptors have no identified antigens. Each CDR3 protein is one row after TCRdb ran MiXCR on the 5' RACE reads. The sample contains fewer than 750,000 distinct CDR3 sequences, 15% to 20% of which appear only once. Material for sequencing was blood, either unsorted or a sorted T cell fraction (not recorded which). The receptors here all came from a male donor with ankylosing spondylitis.

The chain joins TRBV10-3 to TRBJ2-7; 9 bases match TRBD1. The CDR3 totals 16 residues. V lost 1 base, J lost 4 bases, and 8 bases stayed unmatched. Germline CDR1 reads ENHRY; CDR2 reads SYGVKD. CDR3 DNA: TGTGCCATCAGTGAGTTGAGGACAGGGGCGGCATACGAGCAGTACTTC. It translates to CAISELRTGAAYEQYF.

The CDR3 DNA is TGTGCCAGCAGCCTCCTGGGGAGGGGGATGAACACTGAAGCTTTCTTT. It is translated as CASSLLGRGMNTEAFF. This chain uses TRBV9 with TRBJ1-1; the D gene is possibly TRBD1 (6 bases). The CDR3 is 16 residues long. Germline V gene lookup returns CDR1 SGDLS and CDR2 YYNGEE. Trimming left V 4 bases short and J 0 bases short, with 16 bases between.

The V call is TRBV20-1, the J call TRBJ2-1; 12 bases agree with TRBD2. CDR1 and CDR2 (germline): DFQATT, SNEGSKA (reference sequence). V shed 0 bases, J shed 4 bases, and the junction held 4 bases outside the gene matches. The CDR3 extends over 16 amino acids. Here the CDR3 reads CSARDRLAGEYNEQFF. The CDR3, as DNA: TGCAGTGCTAGAGACCGACTAGCGGGGGAGTACAATGAGCAGTTCTTC.

This clonotype was seen repeatedly, ten times or more. The J gene is TRBJ1-5, the V gene TRBV7-2, with D possibly matching TRBD1 (5 bases). CDR1 and CDR2 from the germline V gene are SGHTA and FQGNSA. The germline V and J ends were trimmed by 1 base and 4 bases, with 8 bases remaining between them. CDR3 length: 14 amino acids. The chain's CDR3 is CASSLGDVNQPQHF. The CDR3 nucleotides are TGTGCCAGCAGCTTAGGGGACGTAAATCAGCCCCAGCATTTT.

This clonotype showed up just a few times. As DNA, the CDR3 is TGTGCCAGCAGCTTAGATTCCGGGCTAGCGGGCCACAATGAGCAGTTCTTC. It specifies CASSLDSGLAGHNEQFF. J is TRBJ2-1 and V is TRBV11-3; TRBD2 agrees at 8 bases. Looked up from germline, CDR1 is SGHNT and CDR2 is YENEEA. The CDR3 is 17 residues long. Unmatched junction bases numbered 9, after V lost 0 bases and J lost 5 bases.

This clonotype was counted only a few times. The chain has TRBV15 and TRBJ2-1; 7 positions agree with TRBD2. The V gene end was trimmed by 1 base and the J gene end by 7 bases; junction bases not matched to a gene: 10. The CDR3 has 16 residues. CDR1 and CDR2 (germline): LNHNV, YYDKDF (reference sequence). In nucleotides, the CDR3 is TGTGCCACCAGCAGAGTATGGCGGGAGCGGGGTAATGAGCAGTTCTTC. This sequence encodes CATSRVWRERGNEQFF.

This clonotype occurred a few times. The chain joins TRBV3-1 to TRBJ2-2, with 8 bases identical to TRBD2. Germline lookup yields CDR1 LGHDT and CDR2 YNNKEL (reference sequence). The trim removed 3 bases at V and 1 base at J, leaving 10 bases unmatched. This CDR3 is built from 18 residues. CDR3 sequence: CASSHPWGSGVNTGELFF. The CDR3 DNA is TGTGCCAGCAGCCACCCTTGGGGTAGCGGGGTGAACACCGGGGAGCTGTTTTTT.

This clonotype was found a few times. V usage is TRBV20-1 and J usage is TRBJ2-1; 10 bases agree with TRBD2. Trimming at V came to 0 bases and at J to 4 bases, leaving 3 bases not matched to a gene. The CDR3 contains 15 residues. Germline V gene data show CDR1 as DFQATT and CDR2 as SNEGSKA (reference sequence). CDR3 sequence (DNA): TGCAGTGCTAGAGAGCCAGCGGGAGGGTACAATGAGCAGTTCTTC. Its translation: CSAREPAGGYNEQFF.

The rearrangement links TRBV5-5 to TRBJ1-5; D is unresolved. V dropped 1 base and J dropped 1 base, with 9 bases sitting between them. The germline gives CDR1 SGHKS, CDR2 YYEKEE (reference sequence). This CDR3 spans 15 amino acids. The DNA of the CDR3 is TGTGCCAGCAGCTTGTCTGTCATCAGCAATCAGCCCCAGCATTTT. It is translated as CASSLSVISNQPQHF.

The chain joins TRBV6-2 or TRBV6-3 to TRBJ2-1; D might be TRBD2 (6 bases). In germline, CDR1 is MNHEY, CDR2 SVGEGT. The CDR3 runs to 15 residues. V gave up 4 bases and J gave up 5 bases, with 15 bases separating them. The DNA for the CDR3 is TGTGCCAGCAGTTCGACTAGGGGCCTAAACAATGAGCAGTTCTTC. It codes for CASSSTRGLNNEQFF.

This clonotype was detected a few times. V and J are TRBV11-2 and TRBJ2-1; 9 positions agree with TRBD1. The CDR3 length is 16 residues. Trimming at V came to 5 bases and at J to 6 bases, leaving 11 bases not matched to a gene. CDR1 and CDR2 from the germline V gene are SGHAT and FQNNGV. This chain's CDR3 is CASSTAGTGIRNEQFF. The CDR3 region has the DNA TGTGCCAGCAGCACCGCCGGGACAGGGATCCGCAATGAGCAGTTCTTC.

This clonotype was counted between two and nine times. The chain combines TRBV29-1 with TRBJ1-2, with 8 bases that match TRBD1. The CDR3 consists of 13 residues. Germline V gene sequence: CDR1 SQVTM, CDR2 ANQGSEA. J was trimmed by 1 base and V by 5 bases; bases with no gene match: 3. This chain's CDR3 is CSVRTGLNYGYTF. The DNA of the CDR3 is TGCAGCGTTCGGACAGGGCTTAACTATGGCTACACCTTC.

V usage is TRBV6-1 and J usage is TRBJ2-1; tentatively, D is TRBD2 (5 bases). Germline CDR1 and CDR2: MNHNS and SASEGT. The CDR3 contains 14 residues. The V gene lost 8 bases and the J gene lost 5 bases, with 16 bases spanning the gap. In DNA form, the CDR3 reads TGTGCCAGCCCTACCGTGGGCGGGCACAATGAGCAGTTCTTC. Translated, it gives CASPTVGGHNEQFF.

The chain uses TRBV20-1 and TRBJ2-3, with D possibly TRBD2 on 6 matching bases. Looked up from germline, CDR1 is DFQATT and CDR2 is SNEGSKA (reference sequence). The CDR3 has 14 amino acids. Between the trimmed V and J ends, which lost 5 bases and 3 bases, there was a span of 15 bases. CDR3 amino acids: CSAGAGWGTDTQYF. In nucleotides, the CDR3 is TGCAGTGCTGGGGCGGGATGGGGGACAGATACGCAGTATTTT.

This clonotype was observed a handful of times. The V call is TRBV11-2, the J call TRBJ2-2, with D possibly matching TRBD1 (6 bases). Trimming took 1 base from V and 6 from J, leaving 12 bases between them. The CDR3 runs to 15 residues. Germline V lookup: CDR1 SGHAT, CDR2 FQNNGV. Here the CDR3 DNA reads TGTGCCAGCAGCTTAGCGAGAGGGGGTGCCGGGGAGCTGTTTTTT. Residues: CASSLARGGAGELFF.

The V gene is TRBV20-1, the J gene TRBJ2-7; tentatively, D is TRBD1 (6 bases). The CDR3 consists of 12 residues. CDR1 is DFQATT, CDR2 SNEGSKA, per germline (reference sequence). The V gene lost 5 bases and the J gene lost 6 bases, with 14 bases spanning the gap. The CDR3 here is CSARQTGSEQYF. In nucleotides, the CDR3 is TGCAGTGCTCGTCAAACAGGGTCCGAGCAGTACTTC.

In its sample, this clonotype was seen a few times. The CDR3 loop reads CAWSSAQGRGYTF. Written as DNA, the CDR3 is TGTGCCTGGAGCAGTGCTCAGGGCCGCGGCTACACCTTC. The V and J genes are TRBV30 and TRBJ1-2; perhaps TRBD1 as D (5 bases). Germline loops: CDR1 GTSNPN, CDR2 SVGIG (reference sequence). Deletions cut 3 bases from V and 8 bases from J, with 16 bases between. The CDR3 has 13 residues.

The CDR3 nucleotides are TGTGCCAGCAGTTTTTCTCACCAAGAGACCCAGTACTTC. Its protein is CASSFSHQETQYF. The V and J genes are TRBV6-5 and TRBJ2-5; unclear D gene. V was clipped by 4 bases and J by 0 bases, with 6 bases between them. CDR3 length: 13 amino acids. CDR1 is MNHEY and CDR2 is SVGAGI in the germline V gene.

In its sample, this clonotype was seen a few times. The chain couples TRBV25-1 to TRBJ1-1, with D possibly matching TRBD1 (5 bases). CDR1 is MGHDK, CDR2 SYGVNS, per germline. V was pared by 2 bases and J by 1 base, with 11 bases between. The length of the CDR3 is 15 residues. CDR3: CASSEDSLGNTEAFF. The CDR3, as DNA: TGTGCCAGCAGTGAAGACAGTCTGGGGAACACTGAAGCTTTCTTT.

This clonotype was seen a handful of times. This chain connects TRBV5-1 to TRBJ2-7; 12 bases map to TRBD2. This CDR3 has 15 residues. Germline loops: CDR1 SGHRS, CDR2 YFSETQ. V lost 6 bases and J lost 1; bases outside the gene matches: 5. This chain's CDR3 is CASTLTSGGSYEQYF. The CDR3 DNA sequence: TGCGCCAGCACCCTGACTAGCGGGGGATCCTACGAGCAGTACTTC.